This TCR beta chain derives from a study of Ad26.COV2.S vaccination and SARS-CoV-2 variants. Study-level background: Participant was drawn from the COV1001 Ad26.COV2.S trial arm. The authors gave Ad26.COV2.S intramuscularly, either once or twice 56 days apart. Study-wide findings and caveats: Ad26.COV2.S recipients had broader spike-specific TCRs (P = 0.0014). Total T cell responses may have been underestimated by the TCR breadth and depth analyses.

Generated by immunoSEQ multiplex PCR, the TCRdb table keeps only in-frame clones and is missing some. Among 300,000 to 400,000 clones listed, about 87% were seen once. The treatment is: approximately 18 received Ad26.COV2.S at low or high dose, single or two shots; several received placebo; per-sample allocation not given. Samples analyzed were those drawn on day 63 after the first vaccine or placebo injection. With respect to this clone: Its antigen is unknown.

The V gene's germline CDR1 is SGHNT and CDR2 YYREEE (reference sequence). The CDR3 runs to 17 residues. V lost 4 bases to trimming and J lost 2 bases, with 18 bases between them. The sequencing used peripheral blood, collected in a trial of Ad26.COV2.S vaccine versus placebo. The clonotype originates from a person between 18 and 65 years old who received the Ad26.COV2.S COVID-19 vaccine or a placebo. V and J are TRBV5-4 and TRBJ2-2; maybe TRBD1 (6 bases). CDR3 amino acids: CASSRIGTRPNTGELFF. In nucleotides, the CDR3 is TGTGCCAGCAGCCGGATCGGGACACGCCCCAACACCGGGGAGCTGTTTTTT.